The rows below give T cell receptor beta chains drawn from one sample of a study of early T cells in non-severe SARS-CoV-2 infection. TCRdb re-called the 5' RACE reads with MiXCR, one entry per CDR3 protein. The table has under 85,000 distinct CDR3 sequences, about an eighth seen once. Material: whole blood. All receptors come from an adult who was a healthcare worker with PCR-confirmed SARS-CoV-2 infection or an uninfected control (not recorded which). Each CDR3 is given with its conserved first and last residue. D genes are given only for firm matches. For some rows the clone size is stated as once, few or many, or as a class when expanded; others skip it.

>many|NA|TRBJ2-3|15|TRBV9
CASSVASGWVDTQYF
TGTGCCAGCAGCGTAGCTTCCGGCTGGGTAGATACGCAGTATTTT
>many|TRBD2|TRBJ2-7|14|TRBV6-2/TRBV6-3
CASSYSTSAYEQYF
TGTGCCAGCAGTTACTCGACTAGCGCCTACGAGCAGTACTTC
>NA|TRBD1|TRBJ1-2|15|TRBV7-9
CASTLLGTELYGYTF
TGTGCCAGCACCCTACTCGGGACAGAGCTCTATGGCTACACCTTC
>few|NA|TRBJ2-7|16|TRBV6-2/TRBV6-3
CASSYTGSGRRYEQYF
TGTGCCAGCAGCTATACAGGATCGGGACGGCGGTACGAGCAGTACTTC
>few|NA|TRBJ1-4|15|TRBV18
CASSPRTGFNEKLFF
TGTGCCAGCTCACCAAGGACGGGATTTAATGAAAAACTGTTTTTT
>many|NA|TRBJ1-5|14|TRBV30
CAWSVPGDNQPQHF
TGTGCCTGGAGTGTACCCGGGGACAATCAGCCCCAGCATTTT
>many|TRBD1|TRBJ1-6|15|TRBV5-1
CASSLGQGDNSPLHF
TGCGCCAGCAGCTTGGGACAGGGTGATAATTCACCCCTCCACTTT
>medium-sized|TRBD1|TRBJ1-2|13|TRBV27
CASSATGTRGYTF
TGTGCCAGCAGTGCGACAGGGACAAGGGGCTACACCTTC
>many|NA|TRBJ2-1|15|TRBV11-2
CASSFIGLPYNEQFF
TGTGCCAGCAGCTTTATCGGACTACCGTACAATGAGCAGTTCTTC
>many|NA|TRBJ2-7|14|TRBV3-1
CASSQGLAAYEQYF
TGTGCCAGCAGCCAGGGGCTAGCCGCCTACGAGCAGTACTTC
>many|TRBD2|TRBJ2-7|15|TRBV6-5
CASSPPGLAGAQQYF
TGTGCCAGCAGCCCACCGGGACTAGCGGGGGCCCAGCAGTACTTC
>NA|TRBD1|TRBJ2-1|15|TRBV5-1
CASSDGTGRYNEQFF
TGCGCCAGCAGCGACGGGACAGGGAGATACAATGAGCAGTTCTTC
>many|NA|TRBJ1-1|13|TRBV6-2/TRBV6-3
CASSSGTHGGAFF
TGTGCCAGCAGTTCCGGGACCCACGGGGGAGCTTTCTTT
>many|TRBD2|TRBJ2-7|14|TRBV10-2
CASSDLAGEDEQYF
TGCGCCAGCAGTGATCTAGCGGGAGAGGATGAGCAGTACTTC
>few|NA|TRBJ2-2|13|TRBV7-9
CASSTGTPEELFF
TGTGCCAGCAGCACCGGGACACCCGAGGAGCTGTTTTTT
>many|TRBD1|TRBJ1-4|15|TRBV6-5
CASSLTGVANEKLFF
TGTGCCAGCAGTTTGACAGGGGTGGCTAATGAAAAACTGTTTTTT
>many|TRBD2|TRBJ2-5|17|TRBV19
CASSIDWGAAGVETQYF
TGTGCCAGTAGTATAGATTGGGGTGCAGCGGGAGTTGAGACCCAGTACTTC
>many|NA|TRBJ1-6|16|TRBV2
CASSEDPERPNSPLHF
TGTGCCAGCAGCGAGGACCCGGAGAGGCCTAATTCACCCCTCCACTTT
>NA|NA|TRBJ1-1|14|TRBV5-1
CASSLGVMNTEAFF
TGCGCCAGCAGCTTGGGGGTTATGAACACTGAAGCTTTCTTT
>many|TRBD2|TRBJ2-3|14|TRBV20-1
CSAYSGGGTDTQYF
TGCAGTGCTTATAGCGGGGGGGGCACAGATACGCAGTATTTT
>NA|TRBD1|TRBJ2-1|13|TRBV5-1
CASSWQTGYEQFF
TGCGCCAGCAGCTGGCAGACAGGGTATGAGCAGTTCTTC
>many|NA|TRBJ2-3|14|TRBV18
CASSATGHTDTQYF
TGTGCCAGCTCAGCCACGGGACACACAGATACGCAGTATTTT
>many|TRBD2|TRBJ2-1|14|TRBV5-1
CASSLNSGSNEQFF
TGCGCCAGCAGCTTGAATAGCGGGAGCAATGAGCAGTTCTTC
>many|NA|TRBJ1-2|15|TRBV6-6
CASIPGRGFGYGYTF
TGTGCCAGCATTCCCGGGAGGGGATTCGGGTATGGCTACACCTTC
>NA|TRBD2|TRBJ2-1|14|TRBV6-6
CASSYYRGVNEQFF
TGTGCCAGCAGTTACTACCGGGGGGTTAATGAGCAGTTCTTC
>many|NA|TRBJ1-3|15|TRBV11-2
CASSYPKISGNTIYF
TGTGCCAGCAGCTATCCCAAGATCTCTGGAAACACCATATATTTT
>NA|NA|TRBJ2-3|12|TRBV29-1
CSVESRGRFQYF
TGCAGCGTTGAAAGTCGGGGGAGGTTTCAGTATTTT
>many|TRBD1|TRBJ2-2|18|TRBV2
CASSGRPGTGINTGELFF
TGTGCCAGCAGTGGCCGTCCCGGGACAGGGATCAACACCGGGGAGCTGTTTTTT
>few|NA|TRBJ1-4|15|TRBV12-3/TRBV12-4
CASSLSGAINEKLFF
TGTGCCAGCAGCCTAAGTGGTGCTATCAATGAAAAACTGTTTTTT
>many|NA|TRBJ1-1|13|TRBV4-2
CASSQPSGPEAFF
TGTGCCAGCAGCCAACCCAGTGGACCTGAAGCTTTCTTT
>NA|TRBD2|TRBJ2-1|16|TRBV7-3
CASSLWSGRAVDEQFF
TGTGCCAGCAGCTTATGGAGCGGGAGGGCCGTGGATGAGCAGTTCTTC
>few|NA|TRBJ1-6|14|TRBV29-1
CSVRIDNYNSPLHF
TGCAGCGTTCGGATAGACAATTATAATTCACCCCTCCACTTT
>many|NA|TRBJ2-7|13|TRBV20-1
CSAAGKRSYEQYF
TGCAGTGCAGCCGGGAAGAGGAGCTACGAGCAGTACTTC
>NA|NA|TRBJ1-3|17|TRBV11-2
CASSFRTTGHSGNTIYF
TGTGCCAGCAGCTTCCGAACGACAGGCCACTCTGGAAACACCATATATTTT
>NA|NA|TRBJ2-2|13|TRBV29-1
CSVWAANTGELFF
TGCAGCGTTTGGGCAGCCAACACCGGGGAGCTGTTTTTT
>few|NA|TRBJ2-1|15|TRBV14
CASSQGTASIDEQFF
TGTGCCAGCAGCCAAGGGACGGCGTCGATCGATGAGCAGTTCTTC
>NA|NA|TRBJ2-1|13|TRBV7-9
CASSDFAWDEQFF
TGTGCCAGCAGCGATTTCGCCTGGGATGAGCAGTTCTTC
>few|TRBD1|TRBJ2-1|13|TRBV7-9
CASSWTGYNEQFF
TGTGCCAGCAGCTGGACAGGATACAATGAGCAGTTCTTC
>NA|NA|TRBJ2-2|12|TRBV9
CASKGNTGELFF
TGTGCCAGCAAGGGAAACACCGGGGAGCTGTTTTTT
>many|TRBD1|TRBJ1-5|15|TRBV18
CASSRRTGSNQPQHF
TGTGCCAGCTCACGGCGGACAGGGAGCAATCAGCCCCAGCATTTT
>many|NA|TRBJ1-3|13|TRBV11-2
CASSPTTGNTIYF
TGTGCCAGCAGCCCCACGACGGGAAACACCATATATTTT
>NA|NA|TRBJ1-1|13|TRBV2
CASRAKRDTEAFF
TGTGCCAGCAGGGCGAAGAGGGACACTGAAGCTTTCTTT
>many|NA|TRBJ2-3|15|TRBV7-6
CASSLAAGGPDTQYF
TGTGCCAGCAGCTTAGCGGCCGGCGGCCCAGATACGCAGTATTTT
>NA|NA|TRBJ2-3|16|TRBV20-1
CSAKPSRIFSTDTQYF
TGCAGTGCTAAACCTTCCCGGATTTTTAGCACAGATACGCAGTATTTT
>few|TRBD1|TRBJ2-7|14|TRBV6-5
CASKEPGQGYEQYF
TGTGCCAGCAAAGAACCGGGACAGGGGTACGAGCAGTACTTC
>many|NA|TRBJ1-1|13|TRBV5-1
CASSLQGNTEAFF
TGCGCCAGCAGCTTGCAGGGGAACACTGAAGCTTTCTTT
>few|NA|TRBJ2-5|14|TRBV18
CASSAPAIQETQYF
TGTGCCAGCTCAGCTCCCGCGATACAAGAGACCCAGTACTTC
>few|NA|TRBJ1-5|13|TRBV29-1
CSVGGLANQPQHF
TGCAGCGTTGGTGGTTTGGCCAATCAGCCCCAGCATTTT
>few|NA|TRBJ2-5|12|TRBV29-1
CSVEDRRETQYF
TGCAGCGTTGAAGACCGAAGAGAGACCCAGTACTTC
>many|NA|TRBJ1-5|16|TRBV5-5
CASSFYGEISNQPQHF
TGTGCCAGCAGCTTTTATGGAGAAATTAGCAATCAGCCCCAGCATTTT
>NA|TRBD2|TRBJ2-3|14|TRBV18
CASSVTSGPDTQYF
TGTGCCAGCTCAGTTACTAGCGGACCAGATACGCAGTATTTT
>NA|NA|TRBJ2-1|15|TRBV20-1
CSASPAGEFYNEQFF
TGCAGTGCTAGTCCCGCAGGGGAGTTCTACAATGAGCAGTTCTTC
>many|TRBD1|TRBJ2-1|16|TRBV29-1
CSVEEPGQGTYNEQFF
TGCAGCGTTGAAGAACCGGGACAGGGGACCTACAATGAGCAGTTCTTC
>NA|TRBD1|TRBJ1-2|14|TRBV2
CASSPWDRDYGYTF
TGTGCCAGCAGCCCCTGGGACAGGGACTATGGCTACACCTTC
>many|NA|TRBJ2-7|13|TRBV29-1
CSVQGRFSYEQYF
TGCAGCGTTCAGGGGAGATTTTCCTACGAGCAGTACTTC
>many|TRBD2|TRBJ2-5|20|TRBV25-1
CASSESLALGRGRPRETQYF
TGTGCCAGCAGTGAATCGTTGGCTTTGGGGCGCGGGAGGCCCCGGGAGACCCAGTACTTC
>many|NA|TRBJ2-6|17|TRBV7-3
CASAPRQDNSGANVLTF
TGTGCCAGCGCTCCCAGGCAGGACAACTCTGGGGCCAACGTCCTGACTTTC